The 27 T cell receptor beta chains below come from one sample, sequenced in a study of read filtering for tumor transcriptome and immune sequencing. Molecular barcoded adaptors covering alpha/delta and beta/gamma chains were used on 400 ng RNA. TCRdb re-derived calls from the reads in MiXCR, one entry per CDR3 protein. The sample lists around 50,000 distinct CDR3 sequences; under 25% were seen once. The source material was a population of CD138-negative cells sorted from bone marrow. The receptor source for this set is a donor over 35 with multiple myeloma.

This clonotype showed up many times. The chain is built from TRBV29-1 and TRBJ2-7, with 11 nucleotides matching TRBD2. The V gene end was trimmed by 6 bases and the J gene end by 3 bases; junction bases not matched to a gene: 4. CDR1 is SQVTM and CDR2 is ANQGSEA in the germline V gene. The CDR3 loop spans 13 amino acids. CDR3 nucleotide sequence: TGCAGCGTGACTAGCGGGACCTACTACGAGCAGTACTTC. Amino acids: CSVTSGTYYEQYF.

A remark on this clonotype: Without the conserved terminal phenylalanine or tryptophan, this CDR3 likely stems from a read error. This chain uses TRBV27 with TRBJ1-1; D might be TRBD1 (5 bases). Germline V gene data show CDR1 as MNHEY and CDR2 as SMNVEV (reference sequence). Trimming left V 8 bases short and J 2 bases short, with 15 bases between. The CDR3 extends over 14 amino acids. This chain's CDR3 is CASGQDPLNTEAFS. The DNA for the CDR3 is TGTGCCAGCGGACAAGACCCCCTAAACACTGAAGCTTTCTCT.

Ten or more counts support this clonotype. V is TRBV6-5 and J is TRBJ2-1, with D maybe TRBD1 (6 bases). The CDR3 is made up of 13 amino acids. V was pared by 2 bases and J by 5 bases, with 7 bases between. The germline V gene encodes CDR1 MNHEY and CDR2 SVGAGI. The CDR3: CASSYTGNNEQFF. CDR3 bases: TGTGCCAGCAGTTACACAGGGAACAATGAGCAGTTCTTC.

With regard to this clonotype: The CDR3 does not close with the conserved phenylalanine or tryptophan, likely indicating a read error. This chain connects TRBV29-1 to TRBJ2-7; D is ambiguous. V lost 7 bases, J lost 6 bases, and 19 bases lay in between. CDR1 is SQVTM, CDR2 ANQGSEA, per germline. The CDR3 runs 13 residues. CDR3 bases: TGCAGCGCCACCCGAAGTGGATTTTCCGAGCAGTACCTC. Its translation: CSATRSGFSEQYL.

Worth noting for this clonotype: A much larger clone is a single base away; this may be a read error. V is TRBV4-1 and J is TRBJ2-1; D is ambiguous. CDR1 is MGHRA, CDR2 YSYEKL, per germline. The CDR3 is 16 amino acids. CDR3 sequence: CVSSQVGISSYNEQFF. The DNA for the CDR3 is TGCGTCAGCAGCCAGGTGGGAATCAGCTCCTACAATGAGCAGTTCTTC.

This clonotype was seen more than once but under ten times. The rearrangement links TRBV11-1 to TRBJ1-1; D remains unclear. CDR1 is SGHAT, CDR2 FQDESV, per germline (reference sequence). The CDR3 is 15 residues long. The V and J ends lost 2 bases and 3 bases respectively, with 13 bases between them. The CDR3 sequence is CASSLLAFGDTEAFF. The CDR3 DNA is TGTGCCAGCAGCTTATTGGCGTTTGGGGACACTGAAGCTTTCTTT. Complete variable domain (other parts from reference TRBV11-1 and TRBJ1-1): EAEVAQSPRYKITEKSQAVAFWCDPISGHATLYWYRQILGQGPELLVQFQDESVVDDSQLPKDRFSAERLKGVDSTLKIQPAELGDSAMYLCASSLLAFGDTEAFFGQGTRLTVV.

This clonotype was recorded many times. The chain joins TRBV29-1 to TRBJ2-7; 7 bases are shared with TRBD2. The V segment lost 5 bases and the J segment 7 bases; nucleotides outside the gene matches: 11. The CDR3 extends over 13 amino acids. In germline, CDR1 is SQVTM, CDR2 ANQGSEA. CDR3 loop: CSVRAGPTGEQYF. The CDR3 DNA sequence: TGCAGCGTTAGAGCGGGGCCGACGGGAGAGCAGTACTTC.

This clonotype was seen repeatedly, ten times or more. This rearrangement joins TRBV12-3 or TRBV12-4 to TRBJ2-3, with D tentatively TRBD2 (6 bases). CDR3 length equals 16 residues. Trimming took off 6 bases at V and 2 bases at J, with 18 bases between the two ends. The CDR3 DNA is TGTGCCAGCAGGGGCGACCCGGGACTCCACACAGATACGCAGTATTTT. Its translation is CASRGDPGLHTDTQYF.

This chain's CDR3 is CASSSTGDGTQPQHF. For the CDR3, the DNA is TGTGCCAGTAGTTCGACGGGGGATGGTACTCAGCCCCAGCATTTT. The V gene is TRBV19, the J gene TRBJ1-5; TRBD1 might be the D (5 bases). Germline values: CDR1 LNHDA, CDR2 SQIVND (reference sequence). V lost 5 bases and J lost 6, with 17 bases in between. CDR3 length: 15 residues.

Many counts were recorded for this clonotype. This sequence joins TRBV9 and TRBJ2-3, with TRBD1 matching over 7 bases. Germline V gives CDR1 SGDLS, CDR2 YYNGEE. The CDR3 covers 18 residues. J lost 1 base, V lost 3 bases, and 14 bases had no gene match. CDR3 protein: CASSARQGDGSGTDTQYF. DNA of the CDR3: TGTGCCAGCAGCGCCCGGCAGGGGGATGGGTCGGGCACAGATACGCAGTATTTT.

With respect to this clonotype: A far larger clone is one nucleotide away, so this likely arose from a read error. The DNA for the CDR3 is TGTGCCAGCATGCACCTTTTAGCGGGAGGCGAGACCCAGTACTTC. Protein sequence: CASMHLLAGGETQYF. The rearrangement links TRBV6-2 or TRBV6-3 to TRBJ2-5; 10 nucleotides agree with TRBD2. This CDR3 has 15 residues. With V trimmed by 7 bases and J by 5 bases, 10 bases remained unmatched. The V gene's germline CDR1 is MNHEY and CDR2 SVGEGT.

This clonotype showed up many times. The chain is built from TRBV14 and TRBJ2-1; TRBD2 agrees at 11 bases. The CDR3 is 16 residues long. The trim removed 4 bases at V and 1 base at J, leaving 3 bases unmatched. Germline V gene lookup returns CDR1 SGHDN and CDR2 FVKESK. The CDR3 nucleotides read TGTGCCAGCAGCCGTAGCGGGAGGGCTTCCTACAATGAGCAGTTCTTC. It is translated as CASSRSGRASYNEQFF.

This clonotype was recorded many times. Here the CDR3 DNA reads TGTGCCAGCAGTTCACCCCACGGGACTAGCGGGAGGGTGAAGGCCTACAATGAGCAGTTCTTC. This sequence encodes CASSSPHGTSGRVKAYNEQFF. V gene TRBV28 combines with J gene TRBJ2-1; 16 bases match TRBD2. From germline, CDR1 is MDHEN and CDR2 SYDVKM. The CDR3 runs to 21 residues. Trimming at V came to 4 bases and at J to 2 bases, leaving 14 bases not matched to a gene.

This clonotype was picked up many times. V gene TRBV5-1 combines with J gene TRBJ2-5, with 7 bases lining up with TRBD1. Germline V gene lookup returns CDR1 SGHRS and CDR2 YFSETQ. V was clipped by 4 bases and J by 2 bases; unmatched bases: 8. This CDR3 region has 15 residues. CDR3 DNA: TGCGCCAGCAGCCCCGACAGGGTAGGGCAAGAGACCCAGTACTTC. It codes for CASSPDRVGQETQYF.

This clonotype was picked up many times. At one boundary the junction diverges from the germline segment, which might be a read error. The chain couples TRBV2 to TRBJ2-1; no clear D. The CDR3 has 13 amino acids. From germline, CDR1 is SNHLY and CDR2 FYNNEI. The CDR3 spells CASRPETYTEQFF. The CDR3 nucleotides are TGTGCCAGCAGGCCCGAGACGTACACTGAGCAGTTCTTC. Variable domain in full (rest from reference TRBV2 and TRBJ2-1): EPEVTQTPSHQVTQMGQEVILRCVPISNHLYFYWYRQILGQKVEFLVSFYNNEISEKSEIFDDQFSVERPDGSNFTLKIRSTKLEDSAMYFCASRPETYTEQFFGPGTRLTVL.

This clonotype showed up many times. The V and J genes are TRBV30 and TRBJ2-2; 7 bases match TRBD2. The germline CDR1 and CDR2 sequences are GTSNPN and SVGIG (reference sequence). This CDR3 contains 13 residues. CDR3 loop: CARGKGRDGELFF. The CDR3 DNA sequence: TGTGCTCGAGGGAAAGGGAGGGACGGGGAGCTGTTTTTT. The full variable domain, completed using reference TRBV30 and TRBJ2-2, is SQTIHQWPATLVQPVGSPLSLECTVEGTSNPNLYWYRQAAGRGLQLLFYSVGIGQISSEVPQNLSASRPQDRQFILSSKKLLLSDSGFYLCARGKGRDGELFFGEGSRLTVL.

Details on this clonotype: A much larger clone sits a single nucleotide away, making a read error possible. V usage is TRBV12-3 or TRBV12-4 and J usage is TRBJ2-1, with 11 bases lining up with TRBD2. This CDR3 region has 16 residues. In nucleotides, the CDR3 is TGTGCCAGCAGCCCTAGCGGGGGGAGCTCCTACAATGAGCAGTCCTTC. It yields the protein CASSPSGGSSYNEQSF.

This clonotype was recorded many times. CDR3 nucleotide sequence: TGTGCCAGCAGTTTTCTGCGGGGGCCCTCGGGGGAGCTGTTTTTT. Protein product: CASSFLRGPSGELFF. The V and J genes are TRBV12-3 or TRBV12-4 and TRBJ2-2; the D gene is possibly TRBD2 (7 bases). The CDR3 is made up of 15 amino acids. The germline V and J ends were trimmed by 3 bases and 8 bases, with 16 bases remaining between them.

This clonotype was found a few times. The gene calls are TRBV29-1 and TRBJ1-1, with D uncertain. CDR3 length: 13 residues. Trimming took 3 bases from V and 1 from J, leaving 9 bases between them. The germline V gene has CDR1 SQVTM and CDR2 ANQGSEA. The CDR3 nucleotides read TGCAGCGTTGAGGTCCAGACGAACACTGAAGCTTTCTTT. It translates to CSVEVQTNTEAFF. Full variable domain (missing parts from reference TRBV29-1 and TRBJ1-1): SAVISQKPSRDICQRGTSLTIQCQVDSQVTMMFWYRQQPGQSLTLIATANQGSEATYESGFVIDKFPISRPNLTFSTLTVSNMSPEDSSIYLCSVEVQTNTEAFFGQGTRLTVV.

This clonotype was observed at least ten times. This chain uses TRBV20-1 with TRBJ1-1; D unresolved. The V gene's germline CDR1 is DFQATT and CDR2 SNEGSKA (reference sequence). V was pared by 0 bases and J by 1 base, with 6 bases between. This CDR3 has 13 residues. CDR3 sequence reads: CSARDQRNTEAFF. CDR3 sequence (DNA): TGCAGTGCTAGAGATCAGCGGAACACTGAAGCTTTCTTT.

This clonotype was recorded many times. The rearrangement links TRBV11-2 to TRBJ2-1; 11 nucleotides agree with TRBD2. CDR3 length equals 17 residues. J was trimmed by 8 bases and V by 4 bases; bases with no gene match: 13. Germline lookup yields CDR1 SGHAT and CDR2 FQNNGV. CDR3 amino acids: CASSSPLIAGGLDEQFF. The CDR3 bases are TGTGCCAGCAGCTCCCCCCTCATAGCGGGAGGGCTCGATGAGCAGTTCTTC.

This clonotype has ten or more counts. The chain joins TRBV29-1 to TRBJ2-5, with 8 bases fitting TRBD1. The CDR3 length is 13 residues. Trimming at V came to 2 bases and at J to 4 bases, leaving 3 bases not matched to a gene. Germline-derived CDR1 and CDR2 are SQVTM and ANQGSEA. For the CDR3, the DNA is TGCAGCGTTGAACAGGGGGCTTCAGAGACCCAGTACTTC. This gives the protein CSVEQGASETQYF. Drawing the rest from reference TRBV29-1 and TRBJ2-5, the complete variable domain is SAVISQKPSRDICQRGTSLTIQCQVDSQVTMMFWYRQQPGQSLTLIATANQGSEATYESGFVIDKFPISRPNLTFSTLTVSNMSPEDSSIYLCSVEQGASETQYFGPGTRLLVL.

This clonotype was observed many times. V and J are TRBV12-3 or TRBV12-4 and TRBJ2-2, with D hard to call. Between the trimmed V and J ends, which lost 5 bases and 4 bases, there was a span of 14 bases. The CDR3 contains 15 residues. The CDR3 region is CASSQTSPRTGELFF. The DNA for the CDR3 is TGTGCCAGCAGTCAAACCTCGCCTCGCACCGGGGAGCTGTTTTTT.

The rearrangement uses TRBV24-1 and TRBJ2-3; weak D call: TRBD1 (6 bases). This CDR3 region has 15 residues. The germline gives CDR1 KGHDR, CDR2 SFDVKD. Deletions cut 3 bases from V and 0 bases from J, with 9 bases between. CDR3 coding DNA: TGTGCCACCAGTGATCCTACAGGGAGCACAGATACGCAGTATTTT. It is translated as CATSDPTGSTDTQYF.

Points on this clonotype: At one boundary the junction diverges from the germline segment, which might be a read error. The chain is built from TRBV18 and TRBJ2-1; 8 positions agree with TRBD2. This CDR3 is built from 15 residues. Germline CDR1 and CDR2: KGHSH and LQKENI. The CDR3 DNA sequence: TGTGCCAGCACACCCCAGAGCGGGGGACGGAATGAGCAGTTCTTC. Amino acid sequence: CASTPQSGGRNEQFF.

This clonotype was seen many times. This sequence joins TRBV7-9 and TRBJ2-1; TRBD2 aligns across 14 bases. V was pared by 1 base and J by 9 bases, with 11 bases of the junction left unmatched. The CDR3 is made up of 18 amino acids. Germline V gene sequence: CDR1 SEHNR, CDR2 FQNEAQ (reference sequence). The CDR3 protein is CASSLDFSGTSGSGEQFF. Written as DNA, the CDR3 is TGTGCCAGCAGCTTAGACTTTTCCGGGACTAGCGGGAGTGGTGAGCAGTTCTTC.

This clonotype turned up a few times. The chain employs TRBV5-1 and TRBJ1-5; D gene ambiguous. V was clipped by 4 bases and J by 7 bases, with 15 bases between them. This CDR3 spans 14 amino acids. From germline, CDR1 is SGHRS and CDR2 YFSETQ. The CDR3 here is CASSPGPAEQPQHF. DNA for the CDR3: TGCGCCAGCAGCCCCGGACCCGCTGAACAGCCCCAGCATTTT.